Listed below are T cell receptor beta chains from one sample, sequenced in a study of T-cell reconstitution after alpha-beta-depleted transplantation in children. One entry per CDR3 protein results from TCRdb running MiXCR on the PCR reads. The sample lists approximately 590,000 distinct CDR3 sequences; 8% to 11% were seen once. The sample here was PBMCs from the stem cell graft donor, taken from the stem cell graft. These receptors were collected from a human donor who donated a stem cell graft to a child with acute myeloid leukemia. The CDR3 runs from the conserved cysteine through the conserved F or W. A D gene is named only where the DNA matches it firmly. Clone size is stated in some rows and not others, as once, few, many or a class when expanded.

clone size,J gene,D gene,V gene,CDR3 DNA,CDR3 protein
NA,TRBJ2-7,TRBD2,TRBV20-1,TGCAGTGCTAGCCGACTAGCGGGAGATGATGAGCAGTACTTC,CSASRLAGDDEQYF
few,TRBJ2-7,TRBD2,TRBV28,TGTGCCAGCACCCAAGGGTCCAGCGGGAGTTATTCCTACGAGCAGTACTTC,CASTQGSSGSYSYEQYF
NA,TRBJ2-7,TRBD2,TRBV12-3/TRBV12-4,TGTGCCAGCAGTTTCCAGACTAGCGGGCAGTTCTACGAGCAGTACTTC,CASSFQTSGQFYEQYF
NA,TRBJ1-4,NA,TRBV5-1,TGCGCCAGCAGCTTGCGGACTGGTGGAAAACTGTTTTTT,CASSLRTGGKLFF
few,TRBJ2-1,TRBD2,TRBV5-6,TGTGCCAGCAGCGAACTGGGGGGACTAGGGCGCAATGAGCAGTTCTTC,CASSELGGLGRNEQFF
few,TRBJ1-6,NA,TRBV15,TGTGCCACCAGCAGAGATATCGATAATTCACCCCTCCACTTT,CATSRDIDNSPLHF
NA,TRBJ1-1,NA,TRBV6-1,TGTGCCAGCGGTATTTCAGGGTTGAATTTTGTCGCTGAAGCTTTCTTT,CASGISGLNFVAEAFF
many,TRBJ2-7,NA,TRBV4-2,TGTGCCAGCAGCCAAGTGCGTCGGGAGCAGTACTTC,CASSQVRREQYF
many,TRBJ1-2,NA,TRBV30,TGTGCCTGGAGTTTGGGGACGGCTTATGGCTACACCTTC,CAWSLGTAYGYTF
few,TRBJ2-5,TRBD2,TRBV29-1,TGCAGCGTCCATAGCGGGAGTGGAGGAGAGACCCAGTACTTC,CSVHSGSGGETQYF
few,TRBJ2-3,TRBD1,TRBV25-1,TGTGCCAGCAGCCCGGGACAGCGAATTAGCACAGATACGCAGTATTTT,CASSPGQRISTDTQYF
NA,TRBJ2-1,NA,TRBV4-3,TGCGCCAGCAGCCAAGAGGTGGCTTTGTACAATGAGCAGTTCTTC,CASSQEVALYNEQFF
NA,TRBJ2-1,TRBD2,TRBV7-6,TGTGCCAGCAGCTTAGTCGGTACTAGCGGGGGAAACAATGAGCAGTTCTTC,CASSLVGTSGGNNEQFF
NA,TRBJ2-4,NA,TRBV2,TGTGCCAGCAGTGACCCCCGCGTGGGGTCTTCTCATAACATTCAGTACTTC,CASSDPRVGSSHNIQYF
few,TRBJ1-3,NA,TRBV5-4,TGTGCCAGCAGCTCCGGGGGACGGGTCGACCGGGGCGGAAACACCATATATTTT,CASSSGGRVDRGGNTIYF
NA,TRBJ2-1,TRBD2,TRBV12-3/TRBV12-4,TGTGCCAGCAGAACTCTTATAAGCGGGAGGGCCTACAATGAGCAGTTCTTC,CASRTLISGRAYNEQFF
NA,TRBJ2-2,NA,TRBV12-3/TRBV12-4,TGTGCCAGCAGCCGGGGCAGTCGAACCGGGGAGCTGTTTTTT,CASSRGSRTGELFF
few,TRBJ2-1,NA,TRBV6-5,TGTGCCAGCAGTTACTCCGGGGCAGTCCTAAGCTCCTACAATGAGCAGTTCTTC,CASSYSGAVLSSYNEQFF
many,TRBJ1-2,TRBD1,TRBV18,TGTGCCAGCAGCCCGGGGACAGGCTATGGCTACACCTTC,CASSPGTGYGYTF
NA,TRBJ2-7,NA,TRBV29-1,TGCAGCGTTGAAGATGCGCTGTACGAGCAGTACTTC,CSVEDALYEQYF
many,TRBJ2-5,NA,TRBV7-9,TGTGCCAGCAGCTTTTTTGAGACCCAGTACTTC,CASSFFETQYF
few,TRBJ2-1,TRBD2,TRBV7-8,TGTGCCAGCAGCGCTAGCGTCCTAGCGGGAGGGGAGGGTGAGCAGTTCTTC,CASSASVLAGGEGEQFF
once,TRBJ1-5,NA,TRBV20-1,TGCAGTGCTCACCTATCTGGTAGGGGGGAAAATCAGCCCCAGCATTTT,CSAHLSGRGENQPQHF
NA,TRBJ2-3,NA,TRBV24-1,TGTGCCACCAGTGATTTGCATAAAGCAGATACGCAGTATTTT,CATSDLHKADTQYF
few,TRBJ1-1,NA,TRBV6-1,TGTGCCAGCAGGGGTGGGGGACACCCGAACACTGAAGCTTTCTTT,CASRGGGHPNTEAFF
NA,TRBJ2-3,TRBD2,TRBV5-1,TGCGCCAGCAGCTCATCACACCTAGCGGGAGCTCGGGATACGCAGTATTTT,CASSSSHLAGARDTQYF
NA,TRBJ2-3,TRBD2,TRBV5-1,TGCGCCAGCAGCTCGACTAGCGCCCCAATTGATACGCAGTATTTT,CASSSTSAPIDTQYF
few,TRBJ2-1,NA,TRBV20-1,TGCAGTGCTAGAGATTTTGTAAGGTCTCCCAATGAGCAGTTCTTC,CSARDFVRSPNEQFF
many,TRBJ2-1,TRBD2,TRBV20-1,TGCAGTGCTTTAGCGGGAGGGGGGGGCAATGAGCAGTTCTTC,CSALAGGGGNEQFF
NA,TRBJ2-1,TRBD1,TRBV29-1,TGCAGCCTAGGACAGGGCGGCAATGAGCAGTTCTTC,CSLGQGGNEQFF
few,TRBJ2-1,NA,TRBV7-8,TGTGCCAGCAGCTTAGAGGAAGGGTACAATGAGCAGTTCTTC,CASSLEEGYNEQFF
few,TRBJ2-1,NA,TRBV10-3,TGTGCCATCAGTGAAGGGATAGATGAGCAGTTCTTC,CAISEGIDEQFF
NA,TRBJ2-5,TRBD2,TRBV7-9,TGTGCCAGCAGCCCTAGAGTGGCTGGACTAGCGGGAGAGACCCAGTACTTC,CASSPRVAGLAGETQYF
NA,TRBJ2-5,NA,TRBV29-1,TGCAGCGCCGAGCGGGCGTCTGGGGAGACCCAGTACTTC,CSAERASGETQYF
NA,TRBJ2-2,TRBD2,TRBV9,TGTGCCAGCAGCATCCGACTAGCGGGAGGAGCTAGGGAGCTGTTTTTT,CASSIRLAGGARELFF
few,TRBJ1-2,NA,TRBV9,TGTGCCAGCAGCCCTCGTTTGGAGGGGGTGACCTATGGCTACACCTTC,CASSPRLEGVTYGYTF
NA,TRBJ2-3,NA,TRBV7-2,TGTGCCAGCAGCTTAGGGCTAGCCAGAGGTGGAGATACGCAGTATTTT,CASSLGLARGGDTQYF
NA,TRBJ1-5,NA,TRBV3-1,TGTGCCAGCAGTCCCGGGAAACACAATCAGCCCCAGCATTTT,CASSPGKHNQPQHF
few,TRBJ2-5,NA,TRBV25-1,TGTGCCAGCAAAATAGTTGAGACCCAGTACTTC,CASKIVETQYF
NA,TRBJ2-1,NA,TRBV18,TGTGCCAGCTCACCAGGGGGCGCGGCGGAGCTTATGCTAGATGAGCAGTTCTTC,CASSPGGAAELMLDEQFF
NA,TRBJ1-6,NA,TRBV21-1,TGTGCCAGCAGCAAACCACGAGGGGTCAGCTCCTATAATTCACCCCTCCACTTT,CASSKPRGVSSYNSPLHF
few,TRBJ1-2,TRBD1,TRBV29-1,TGCAGCGTCAAGGGTGGGACAGGGCATGGCTACACCTTC,CSVKGGTGHGYTF
few,TRBJ2-3,TRBD1,TRBV7-9,TGTGCCAGCAGCTTAGAGGACAGGTACACAGATACGCAGTATTTT,CASSLEDRYTDTQYF
few,TRBJ2-7,TRBD1,TRBV27,TGTGCCAGCAGTATGACTTCCAGGGACAGGGGTCTTCCCTACGAGCAGTACTTC,CASSMTSRDRGLPYEQYF
many,TRBJ2-1,NA,TRBV7-3,TGTGCCAGCAGCTTAAAAGCCCGCAGCGGTGAGCAGTTCTTC,CASSLKARSGEQFF